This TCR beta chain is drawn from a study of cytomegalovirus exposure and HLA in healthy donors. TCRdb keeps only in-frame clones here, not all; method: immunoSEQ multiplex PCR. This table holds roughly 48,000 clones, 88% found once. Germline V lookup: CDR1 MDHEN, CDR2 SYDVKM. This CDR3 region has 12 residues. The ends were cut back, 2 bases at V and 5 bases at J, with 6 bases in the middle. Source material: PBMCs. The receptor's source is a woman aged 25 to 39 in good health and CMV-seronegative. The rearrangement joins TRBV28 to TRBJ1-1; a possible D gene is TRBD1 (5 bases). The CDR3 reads CASSLQGTEAFF. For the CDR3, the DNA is TGTGCCAGCAGTTTACAGGGTACTGAAGCTTTCTTT.